This T cell receptor (beta chain) comes out of a study of T cells in localized non-small cell lung cancer. Regarding the study as a whole: Because researchers sequenced only one region of the tumor, heterogeneity is still possible. Greater blood T cell density accompanied longer overall survival.

The data were produced by immunoSEQ multiplex PCR, yet TCRdb's version contains in-frame clones alone and is incomplete. The repertoire consists of about 30,000 clones, with about 88% occurring once and the leading ten covering over 9%. CDR1 and CDR2 from the germline V gene are SEHNR and FQNEAQ (reference sequence). The CDR3 runs to 14 residues. Trimming left V 1 base short and J 4 bases short, with 11 bases between. With respect to this clone: Its antigen is unidentified.

Sequenced here: peripheral blood, sampled before any cancer treatment. The V call is TRBV7-9, the J call TRBJ2-7; tentatively, D is TRBD1 (5 bases). This receptor was identified in a woman aged 40-69 years with stage I lung adenocarcinoma. The DNA of the CDR3 is TGTGCCAGCAGCTTAGGGCAGGGTGGGTACGAGCAGTACTTC. Translated: CASSLGQGGYEQYF.